The rows below give T cell receptor beta chains drawn from one sample of a study of CD8 T cells in Susac syndrome. TCRdb used MiXCR to reprocess the immunoSEQ multiplex PCR reads, holding one entry per CDR3 protein. The sample contains about 120,000 distinct CDR3 sequences, 94% of which appear only once. The sample consisted of CD4+ T cells from PBMCs. The source is a human donor in good health. Each CDR3 is given with its conserved first and last residue. A D gene is named only where the DNA matches it firmly. Size values are once, few and many counts, or a class for expanded clones, and some rows have none.

V: TRBV9
size: .
D: .
J: TRBJ1-1
DNA: TGTGCCAGCAGCGTGCTTATGGGTTCTAACACTGAAGCTTTCTTT
CDR3: CASSVLMGSNTEAFF

V: TRBV7-9
size: few
D: .
J: TRBJ1-2
DNA: TGTGCCAGCAGACCGGGCCTCTACGGCTACACCTTC
CDR3: CASRPGLYGYTF

V: TRBV30
size: .
D: .
J: TRBJ1-2
DNA: TGTGCCTGGAGTGTAGTACAGCCCGATGGCTACACCTTC
CDR3: CAWSVVQPDGYTF

V: TRBV30
size: .
D: .
J: TRBJ1-4
DNA: TGTGCCTGGAGGAGGGCACCAACTAATGAAAAACTGTTTTTT
CDR3: CAWRRAPTNEKLFF

V: TRBV12-3/TRBV12-4
size: .
D: .
J: TRBJ2-5
DNA: TGTGCCAGCAGTCAAAATGGACAGAACCAAGAGACCCAGTACTTC
CDR3: CASSQNGQNQETQYF

V: TRBV7-3
size: few
D: .
J: TRBJ2-5
DNA: TGTGCCAGCAGCTTGACTACCCAAGAGACCCAGTACTTC
CDR3: CASSLTTQETQYF

V: TRBV5-1
size: .
D: .
J: TRBJ2-5
DNA: TGCGCCAGCAGCTTGACCGGGACCGCAGGGGAGACCCAGTACTTC
CDR3: CASSLTGTAGETQYF

V: TRBV5-4
size: .
D: .
J: TRBJ2-3
DNA: TGTGCCAGCAGCTTGGCGGGTAGCATGTCGGATACGCAGTATTTT
CDR3: CASSLAGSMSDTQYF

V: TRBV19
size: .
D: TRBD1
J: TRBJ1-5
DNA: TGTGCCAGTAGTACGACAGGGGGAACGGGACAGCCCCAGCATTTT
CDR3: CASSTTGGTGQPQHF

V: TRBV23-1
size: .
D: .
J: TRBJ1-5
DNA: TGCGCCAGCATTCTGGGGGGTGGCAATCAGCCCCAGCATTTT
CDR3: CASILGGGNQPQHF

V: TRBV29-1
size: .
D: .
J: TRBJ1-1
DNA: TGCAGCGTCTCCAGGAAAGCGAACACTGAAGCTTTCTTT
CDR3: CSVSRKANTEAFF